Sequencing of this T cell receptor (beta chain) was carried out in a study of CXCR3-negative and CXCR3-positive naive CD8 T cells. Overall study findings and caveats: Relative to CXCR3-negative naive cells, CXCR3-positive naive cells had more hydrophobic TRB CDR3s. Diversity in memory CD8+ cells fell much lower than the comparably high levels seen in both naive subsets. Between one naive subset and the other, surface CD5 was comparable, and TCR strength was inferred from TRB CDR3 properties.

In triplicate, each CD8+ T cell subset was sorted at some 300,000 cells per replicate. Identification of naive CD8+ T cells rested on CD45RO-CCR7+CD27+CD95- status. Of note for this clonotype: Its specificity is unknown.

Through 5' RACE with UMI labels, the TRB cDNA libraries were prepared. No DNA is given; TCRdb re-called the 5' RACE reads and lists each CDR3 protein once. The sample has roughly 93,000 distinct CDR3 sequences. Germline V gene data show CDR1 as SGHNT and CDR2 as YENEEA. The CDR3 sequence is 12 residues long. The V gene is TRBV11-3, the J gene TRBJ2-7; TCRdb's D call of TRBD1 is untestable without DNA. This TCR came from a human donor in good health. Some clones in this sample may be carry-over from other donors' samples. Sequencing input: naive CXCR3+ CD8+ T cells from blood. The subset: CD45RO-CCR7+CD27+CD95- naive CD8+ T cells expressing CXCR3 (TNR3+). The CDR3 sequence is CASSPTGSEQYF.